One T cell receptor beta chain is described in this entry. This clonotype occurred a few times. This clone's antigen is unknown. Qualities for individual bases were not recorded, and no much larger clone is one base off. Sequencing relied on an Illumina HiSeq 1500. TCRdb handled the public reads itself, with Q25 trimming in fastp and clone calling in MiXCR, and kept productive beta chains. Records with the same CDR3 protein are collapsed into one entry carrying the most frequent genes and DNA. The sample table holds hundreds of thousands of distinct CDR3 sequences, of which around 30% were seen once. The ten largest clones add up to 15% to 20% of the sample. This sample stems from a study of T cell repertoires in cytomegalovirus infection (dated by TCRdb to between 2018 and 2021). About the investigation overall: Recently identified HLA-C-restricted CMV epitopes, whose presentation resists viral immunomodulation, were targeted by peptide stimulations together with well-studied HLA-B-restricted epitopes. Donor HLA type was relevant to the analysis, because carriage of CMV infection together with the matching HLA type was indicated by public TCR beta signatures. Overall results and qualifications from the work: Cumulative frequency of public TCR beta family members discriminated carriers of CMV infection plus the relevant HLA type in this cohort and an independent approximately 350-donor cohort. The ex vivo response was dominated by HLA-C-restricted CMV-specific TCR beta clonotypes, which also provided the single most frequent clonotype in two of eight donors.

As encoded in the germline V gene, CDR1 is SGHTA while CDR2 is FQGNSA. The junction carries 15 bases between V and J, which are trimmed by 1 base and 8 bases respectively. From its cysteine to its phenylalanine, the CDR3 spans 16 amino acids. Only the CDR3 part of the read is kept: 48 bases, read in frame from the first base. The treatment or condition tag for this specimen amounts to: in vitro stimulation with specific CMV peptide epitopes to enrich CMV-specific T cells. Sample: cultured PBMCs, taken from culture after CMV antigen stimulation. The receptor was isolated from a human donor in good health (CMV status not recorded). Some clones in this sample may be carry-over from other donors' samples. The sequence joins TRBV7-2 to TRBJ1-6; a weak D assignment points to TRBD1 (6 bases agree). The CDR3 loop reads CASSLGGGPRDSPLHF. DNA sequence: TGTGCCAGCAGCTTAGGAGGGGGGCCTAGGGATTCACCCCTCCACTTT.